Shown below are 28 T cell receptor beta chains from a single sample sequenced in a study of shared clonotypes between healthy human individuals. CD45RO negativity and positive selection for CCR7 defined naive CD8 cells, a population that excluded terminally differentiated effector memory CD45RA+ cells. Only in-frame clones appear in the TCRdb table, and some are missing; sequencing was by immunoSEQ multiplex PCR. The data contain over 750,000 clones, roughly 96% of them singletons. Sample: naive CD8+ T cells sorted from blood. Source of these receptors: a man aged 25-40 years in good health.

DNA of the CDR3: TGTGCCACCCGAGTGGGCCGGGAGCTGTTTTTT. It translates to CATRVGRELFF. The chain links TRBV6-5 to TRBJ2-2, with D unresolved. CDR3 size: 11 residues. CDR1 is MNHEY and CDR2 is SVGAGI in the germline V gene. The germline V and J ends were trimmed by 10 bases and 9 bases, with 12 bases remaining between them.

The chain has TRBV18 and TRBJ1-1; possibly TRBD1 for D (6 bases). CDR3 length: 15 residues. V was pared by 2 bases and J by 4 bases, with 14 bases between. The germline V gene encodes CDR1 KGHSH and CDR2 LQKENI. CDR3 loop: CASSPDTGRSTEAFF. The CDR3 DNA sequence: TGTGCCAGCTCACCAGATACAGGGCGGAGCACTGAAGCTTTCTTT.

This chain connects TRBV14 to TRBJ2-4; D may correspond to TRBD1 or TRBD2 (5 bases each). Germline V gives CDR1 SGHDN, CDR2 FVKESK. The CDR3 has 15 residues. V was trimmed by 5 bases and J by 3 bases, leaving 14 bases between them. CDR3 in DNA: TGTGCCAGCAGCTCGAACCAGGGAGTCAAAAACATTCAGTACTTC. It encodes CASSSNQGVKNIQYF.

CDR3 nucleotide sequence: TGTGCCAGCAGTTACCCCTACAATGAGCAGTTCTTC. This sequence encodes CASSYPYNEQFF. This sequence joins TRBV6-5 and TRBJ2-1; D is uncertain. Germline CDR1 and CDR2: MNHEY and SVGAGI. The CDR3 runs to 12 residues. The V and J ends lost 2 bases and 2 bases respectively, with 1 base between them.

On this clone itself: This same CDR3 is encoded by further DNA sequences in the sample. This chain joins TRBV11-3 and TRBJ2-1, with D perhaps assigned TRBD1 or TRBD2 (5 bases each). The CDR3 has 13 amino acids. Per the germline V gene, CDR1 is SGHNT and CDR2 is YENEEA. V was pared by 2 bases and J by 5 bases, with 7 bases between. The CDR3 reads CASSLWDDNEQFF. CDR3 sequence (DNA): TGTGCCAGCAGCTTATGGGACGACAATGAGCAGTTCTTC.

On this clone itself: The junction departs from the called germline gene at one end, perhaps through a read error. The chain joins TRBV11-2 to TRBJ2-5; D remains unclear. Looked up from germline, CDR1 is SGHAT and CDR2 is FQNNGV. This CDR3 is 15 amino acids long. CDR3 residues: CASSLVPSHQETQYF. In DNA, the CDR3 is TGTGCCAGCAGCTTAGTCCCCTCCCACCAGGAGACCCAGTACTTC.

This chain uses TRBV7-9 with TRBJ1-2; D unclear. Trimming left V 2 bases short and J 7 bases short, with 11 bases between. The CDR3 covers 13 residues. CDR1 is SEHNR and CDR2 is FQNEAQ in the germline V gene (reference sequence). In DNA form, the CDR3 reads TGTGCCAGCAGCTTACCGCACGAGTCTGGCTACACCTTC. The encoded protein is CASSLPHESGYTF.

V gene TRBV4-1 combines with J gene TRBJ2-3; D uncertain. CDR3 length equals 17 residues. The V end lost 2 bases, the J end lost 1 base, and 16 bases lay between the germline ends. CDR1 is MGHRA, CDR2 YSYEKL, per germline. Written as DNA, the CDR3 is TGCGCCAGCAGCCAACCCCTCGCCCGGAGAGGCACAGATACGCAGTATTTT. Protein sequence: CASSQPLARRGTDTQYF.

The chain uses TRBV27 and TRBJ2-4, with D perhaps TRBD1 (5 bases). The CDR3 totals 15 residues. Germline assignment: CDR1 MNHEY and CDR2 SMNVEV (reference sequence). V lost 5 bases and J 4 bases, leaving 15 bases between the germline ends. CDR3 in DNA: TGTGCCAGCAGTCCACTCCGACAGATTAAAAACATTCAGTACTTC. Translated: CASSPLRQIKNIQYF.

The chain is built from TRBV7-8 and TRBJ2-2, with a possible D match to TRBD1 (6 bases). This CDR3 has 18 residues. The V gene lost 3 bases and the J gene lost 6 bases, with 23 bases spanning the gap. CDR1 SGHVS and CDR2 FQNEAQ come from the germline V gene. The CDR3 nucleotides are TGTGCCAGCAGCTTCCCCACGCTGACGGGTGGGACATCCGGGGAGCTGTTTTTT. It codes for CASSFPTLTGGTSGELFF.

Only one count was recorded for this clone. The V gene is TRBV7-2, the J gene TRBJ2-7; TRBD2 might be the D (6 bases). Trimming left V 2 bases short and J 4 bases short, with 12 bases between. Germline V gives CDR1 SGHTA, CDR2 FQGNSA. This CDR3 spans 14 amino acids. This CDR3 reads CASSLKGGTYEQYF. DNA for the CDR3: TGTGCCAGCAGCTTAAAGGGCGGGACGTACGAGCAGTACTTC.

This clone showed up just once. The chain couples TRBV19 to TRBJ2-7; D may correspond to TRBD1 or TRBD2 (5 bases each). CDR1 and CDR2 (germline): LNHDA, SQIVND (reference sequence). The CDR3 has 13 amino acids. Between the trimmed V and J ends, which lost 7 bases and 6 bases, there was a span of 16 bases. DNA of the CDR3: TGTGCCAGTACCTTTCGGGACGGGACCGAGCAGTACTTC. Its protein is CASTFRDGTEQYF.

Details on this clone: Because the CDR3's place on the DNA is in doubt, the DNA is left out and the CDR3 is given as listed by TCRdb. The J gene is TRBJ2-7, the V gene TRBV29-1; the table gives TRBD1 as D, unverified against the DNA. The length of the CDR3 is 14 amino acids, counting both ends. Germline V gene sequence: CDR1 SQVTM, CDR2 ANQGSEA. CDR3 loop: CSVFFGHKPYEQYF.

The chain has TRBV5-5 and TRBJ1-1, with no clear D. The V and J ends lost 4 bases and 0 bases respectively, with 10 bases between them. This CDR3 contains 14 residues. The germline gives CDR1 SGHKS, CDR2 YYEKEE (reference sequence). The CDR3 DNA follows: TGTGCCAGCAGCCCGAGGATTATGAACACTGAAGCTTTCTTT. Translated: CASSPRIMNTEAFF. The full variable domain, in which reference TRBV5-5 and TRBJ1-1 provide the parts outside the CDR3, is DAGVTQSPTHLIKTRGQQVTLRCSPISGHKSVSWYQQVLGQGPQFIFQYYEKEERGRGNFPDRFSARQFPNYSSELNVNALLLGDSALYLCASSPRIMNTEAFFGQGTRLTVV.

The chain couples TRBV2 to TRBJ1-1; no definite D call. Germline V gives CDR1 SNHLY, CDR2 FYNNEI. The germline V and J ends were trimmed by 8 bases and 0 bases, with 13 bases remaining between them. The CDR3 totals 14 residues. Here the CDR3 reads CASREGGLNTEAFF. The DNA of the CDR3 is TGTGCCAGCCGCGAGGGCGGGCTGAACACTGAAGCTTTCTTT.

This clone was seen only once. The chain has TRBV7-9 and TRBJ1-2; tentative D call: TRBD1 (6 bases). The CDR3 is 16 residues long. Germline CDR1 is SEHNR and CDR2 is FQNEAQ (reference sequence). V was trimmed by 5 bases and J by 1 base, leaving 17 bases between them. CDR3: CASSPDRSSDNYGYTF. The CDR3 bases are TGTGCCAGCAGCCCTGACAGGTCGAGTGATAACTATGGCTACACCTTC.

This clone appeared once. The chain joins TRBV29-1 to TRBJ2-3; TRBD1 matches at 8 bases. The germline gives CDR1 SQVTM, CDR2 ANQGSEA. The CDR3 runs 15 residues. After removal of 6 bases from V and 0 bases from J, the junction contained 8 bases not matched to a gene. CDR3 protein: CSVGGTGTSTDTQYF. The CDR3 DNA reads as TGCAGCGTCGGCGGGACAGGAACTAGCACAGATACGCAGTATTTT.

The genes are TRBV7-6 and TRBJ2-1; 9 bases agree with TRBD2. Losses at the gene ends were 1 base for V and 7 bases for J; bases not matched to a gene: 11. The CDR3 totals 17 residues. In germline, CDR1 is SGHVS, CDR2 FNYEAQ. Here the CDR3 reads CASSLGASGKYMNEQFF. As DNA, the CDR3 is TGTGCCAGCAGCTTAGGGGCTAGCGGGAAGTATATGAATGAGCAGTTCTTC.

This chain connects TRBV21-1 to TRBJ2-6. TRBV21-1 is annotated as a pseudogene. The CDR3 is 20 residues long. The CDR3 region has the DNA TGTGCCAGCAGCAGATCCGGTGTGCAGATGATAAACTCTGGGGCCAACGTCCTGACTTTC. Translation gives CASSRSGVQMINSGANVLTF.

As DNA, the CDR3 is TGCAGTGCTAGAAGGTCCGAAAAACTGTTTTTT. Protein product: CSARRSEKLFF. The chain combines TRBV20-1 with TRBJ1-4; D remains ambiguous. V was pared by 2 bases and J by 8 bases, with 6 bases between. The CDR3 runs 11 residues. CDR1 and CDR2 from the germline V gene are DFQATT and SNEGSKA (reference sequence).

A note on this clone: The junction does not match germline at one end; this may be a read error. The V and J genes are TRBV7-7 and TRBJ2-1; 7 bases map to TRBD2. Germline V CDR1 and CDR2: SSHAT, FNYEAQ (reference sequence). The CDR3 is 15 amino acids. CDR3 in DNA: TGTGCTAGCAGCTTTAGGCTAGCGGAGTCCAATGAGCAGTTCTTC. Encoded protein: CASSFRLAESNEQFF.

The chain is built from TRBV18 and TRBJ2-7, with a tentative D call TRBD1 (6 bases). The CDR3 loop spans 14 amino acids. CDR1 and CDR2 (germline): KGHSH, LQKENI. V dropped 2 bases and J dropped 1 base, with 9 bases sitting between them. The CDR3 sequence: CASSPLGQSYEQYF. The CDR3 nucleotides are TGTGCCAGCTCACCATTAGGACAGTCCTACGAGCAGTACTTC.

This rearrangement joins TRBV7-8 to TRBJ1-3; 7 bases agree with TRBD1. Trimming at V came to 5 bases and at J to 2 bases, leaving 6 bases not matched to a gene. CDR1 SGHVS and CDR2 FQNEAQ come from the germline V gene. The CDR3 has 15 amino acids. CDR3 protein: CASSLGQAAGNTIYF. The CDR3 nucleotides read TGTGCCAGCAGCCTCGGACAGGCGGCTGGAAACACCATATATTTT.

The chain couples TRBV27 to TRBJ2-2; D is unclear. The CDR3 contains 13 residues. V was pared by 4 bases and J by 3 bases, with 6 bases between. CDR1 is MNHEY and CDR2 is SMNVEV in the germline V gene (reference sequence). The DNA for the CDR3 is TGTGCCAGCAGTTACGGTGACACCGGGGAGCTGTTTTTT. Its translation: CASSYGDTGELFF.

This clone was seen once. The V call is TRBV11-2, the J call TRBJ2-7; D assignment may be TRBD1 or TRBD2 (5 bases each). This CDR3 is built from 15 residues. The germline gives CDR1 SGHAT, CDR2 FQNNGV. The germline V and J ends were trimmed by 0 bases and 2 bases, with 11 bases remaining between them. CDR3 amino acids: CASSLDTGAPYEQYF. CDR3 nucleotide sequence: TGTGCCAGCAGCTTAGACACCGGGGCCCCCTACGAGCAGTACTTC.

V gene TRBV5-5 combines with J gene TRBJ2-1; D is ambiguous. This CDR3 has 12 residues. Trimming shortened V by 2 bases and J by 7 bases, and 7 bases separated the two germline ends. Germline lookup yields CDR1 SGHKS and CDR2 YYEKEE (reference sequence). CDR3 sequence reads: CASSFGPNEQFF. The CDR3 DNA follows: TGTGCCAGCAGCTTTGGGCCGAATGAGCAGTTCTTC.

This clone was seen a single time. This chain links TRBV18 with TRBJ2-5, with 7 bases lining up with TRBD1. The germline V gene encodes CDR1 KGHSH and CDR2 LQKENI. The V segment lost 4 bases and the J segment 2 bases; nucleotides outside the gene matches: 10. The CDR3 length is 16 residues. The CDR3 DNA sequence: TGTGCCAGCTCACTTAACGACAGGGTTGGGCAAGAGACCCAGTACTTC. This translates into CASSLNDRVGQETQYF.

The chain recombines TRBV6-5 with TRBJ2-1; 12 positions agree with TRBD2. The CDR3 spans 16 residues. V was clipped by 2 bases and J by 7 bases; unmatched bases: 6. CDR1 is MNHEY, CDR2 SVGAGI, per germline. CDR3 amino acids: CASSYGNLAGGNEQFF. The CDR3, as DNA: TGTGCCAGCAGTTACGGAAACCTAGCGGGAGGGAATGAGCAGTTCTTC.